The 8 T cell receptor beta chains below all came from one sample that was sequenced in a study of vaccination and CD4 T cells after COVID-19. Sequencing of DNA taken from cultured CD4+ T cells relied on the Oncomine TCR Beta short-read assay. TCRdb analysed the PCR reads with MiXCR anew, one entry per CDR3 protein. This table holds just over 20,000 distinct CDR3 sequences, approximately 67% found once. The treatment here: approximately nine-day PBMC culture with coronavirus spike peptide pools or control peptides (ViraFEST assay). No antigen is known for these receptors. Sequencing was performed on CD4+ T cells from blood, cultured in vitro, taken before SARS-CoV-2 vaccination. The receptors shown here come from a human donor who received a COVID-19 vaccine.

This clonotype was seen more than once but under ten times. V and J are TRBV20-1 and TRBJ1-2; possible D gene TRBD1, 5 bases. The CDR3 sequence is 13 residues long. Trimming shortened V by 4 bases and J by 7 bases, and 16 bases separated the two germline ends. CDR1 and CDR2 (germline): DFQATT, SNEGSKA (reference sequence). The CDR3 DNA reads TGCAGTGCTACCCCCGGAGGGGCAGGTGGCTACACCTTC. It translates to CSATPGGAGGYTF.

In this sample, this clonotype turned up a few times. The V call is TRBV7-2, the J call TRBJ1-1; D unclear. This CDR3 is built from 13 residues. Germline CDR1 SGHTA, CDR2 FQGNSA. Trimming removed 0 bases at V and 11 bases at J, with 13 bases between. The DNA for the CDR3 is TGTGCCAGCAGCTTAGCTTTTGGAGTGCGGGCTTTCTTT. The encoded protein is CASSLAFGVRAFF.

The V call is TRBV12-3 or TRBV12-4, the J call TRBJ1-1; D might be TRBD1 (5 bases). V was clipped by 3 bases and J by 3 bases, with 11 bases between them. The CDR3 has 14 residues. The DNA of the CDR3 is TGTGCCAGCAGTTTGGGGGGAGAGGACACTGAAGCTTTCTTT. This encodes CASSLGGEDTEAFF.

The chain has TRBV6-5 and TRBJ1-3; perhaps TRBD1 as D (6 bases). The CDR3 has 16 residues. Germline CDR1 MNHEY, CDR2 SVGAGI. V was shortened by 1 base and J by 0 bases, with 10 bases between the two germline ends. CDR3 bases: TGTGCCAGCAGTTACTTTGAACAGGGCTCTGGAAACACCATATATTTT. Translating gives CASSYFEQGSGNTIYF.

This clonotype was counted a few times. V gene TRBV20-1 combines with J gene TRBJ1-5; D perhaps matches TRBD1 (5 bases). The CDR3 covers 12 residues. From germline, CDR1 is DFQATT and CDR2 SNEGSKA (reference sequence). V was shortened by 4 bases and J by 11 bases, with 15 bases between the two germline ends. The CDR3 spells CSAIPGDSTQHF. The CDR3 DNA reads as TGCAGTGCTATTCCAGGAGACAGTACCCAGCATTTT.

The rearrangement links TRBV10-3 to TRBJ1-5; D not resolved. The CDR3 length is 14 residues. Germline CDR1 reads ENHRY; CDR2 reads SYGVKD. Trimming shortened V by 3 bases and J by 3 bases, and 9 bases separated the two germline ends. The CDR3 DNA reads TGTGCCATCAGTGATCCGGGTGACAATCAGCCCCAGCATTTT. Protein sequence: CAISDPGDNQPQHF.

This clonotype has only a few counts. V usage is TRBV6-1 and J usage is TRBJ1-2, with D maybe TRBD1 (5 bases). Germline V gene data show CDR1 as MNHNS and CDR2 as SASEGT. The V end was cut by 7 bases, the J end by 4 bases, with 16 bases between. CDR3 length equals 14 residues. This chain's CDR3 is CASTEPHTGYGYTF. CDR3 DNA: TGTGCCAGCACCGAGCCTCATACAGGCTATGGCTACACCTTC.

The CDR3 nucleotides read TGTGCCAGCAGGCACAGGGGAGAGGCTTTCTTT. Amino acid sequence: CASRHRGEAFF. The chain employs TRBV12-3 or TRBV12-4 and TRBJ1-1; 7 bases are shared with TRBD1. V lost 6 bases and J lost 11; bases outside the gene matches: 6. The CDR3 has 11 amino acids.